This T cell receptor beta chain was identified in a study of OX40 agonist ivuxolimab in advanced cancers. Study at large: About 44% of patients had received prior checkpoint inhibitor therapy.

At cycle 4 day 1, cycle 7 day 1, and baseline, blood was sampled. Trimming left V 0 bases short and J 2 bases short, with 8 bases between. The CDR3 length is 15 residues. Germline CDR1 is SGHKS and CDR2 is YYEKEE (reference sequence). Measured with immunoSEQ multiplex PCR; TCRdb has only the in-frame clones, and not every one. The sample contains about 40,000 clones, 80% to 90% of which appear only once. Sequencing used CD4+ or CD8+ T cells sorted from blood, obtained in a trial of the OX40 agonist ivuxolimab. The clonotype was recovered from an adult with an advanced solid tumor such as melanoma, head and neck, liver or kidney cancer. The V and J genes are TRBV5-5 and TRBJ2-2; no reliable D call. The CDR3 nucleotides read TGTGCCAGCAGCTTGGACAGCCTTAACACCGGGGAGCTGTTTTTT. Protein: CASSLDSLNTGELFF.